These T cell receptor beta chains were read from a single sample in a study of glioma-infiltrating T cells after dendritic cell vaccination. TCRdb's copy holds only in-frame clones and misses some; the assay was immunoSEQ multiplex PCR. The table has 65,000 or so clones, approximately 89% seen once; the top ten hold about 9.9%. The sequencing used blood, collected after dendritic cell vaccination. All receptors come from a human donor with glioblastoma. Both conserved end residues are part of each CDR3. The order of the fields is J gene, D gene, clone size, V gene, CDR3 DNA, CDR3 protein. A D gene is named only where the DNA matches it firmly. A row's size may be missing; if present it is once, few, many or a size class.

J: TRBJ2-7
D: TRBD1
size: NA
V: TRBV11-3
DNA: TGTGCCAGCAGTAAGGCGACAGGGGCATACGAGCAGTACTTC
CDR3: CASSKATGAYEQYF

J: TRBJ1-1
D: NA
size: NA
V: TRBV7-9
DNA: TGTGCCAGCAGCTTAGAAGGGGAAACGAGTGAAGCTTTCTTT
CDR3: CASSLEGETSEAFF

J: TRBJ2-5
D: NA
size: NA
V: TRBV7-2
DNA: TGTGCCAGCAGCACAAGCGGGTGGGAGACCCAGTACTTC
CDR3: CASSTSGWETQYF

J: TRBJ1-1
D: TRBD1
size: NA
V: TRBV5-4
DNA: TGTGCCAGCAGCTATAACAGGGGTGAAGCTTTCTTT
CDR3: CASSYNRGEAFF

J: TRBJ1-4
D: TRBD1
size: NA
V: TRBV11-2
DNA: TGTGCCAGCAGCTTCAGGGGGCGAGGTGAAAAACTGTTTTTT
CDR3: CASSFRGRGEKLFF

J: TRBJ2-1
D: NA
size: few
V: TRBV14
DNA: TGTGCCAGCAGCCAAATAGGTTTTGGGGCAGGGGAGTTGGATGAGCAGTTCTTC
CDR3: CASSQIGFGAGELDEQFF

J: TRBJ2-6
D: NA
size: NA
V: TRBV30
DNA: TGTGCCTGGGGTGAGGGGCGCTCTGGGGCCAACGTCCTGACTTTC
CDR3: CAWGEGRSGANVLTF

J: TRBJ2-4
D: TRBD1
size: NA
V: TRBV5-1
DNA: TGCGCCAGCAGCGTAGGGACAGGGGTTGACATTCAGTACTTC
CDR3: CASSVGTGVDIQYF

J: TRBJ2-5
D: TRBD2
size: once
V: TRBV5-8
DNA: TGTGCCAGCAGCGCAGGGACTAGCGGGGGGACAGAGACCCAGTACTTC
CDR3: CASSAGTSGGTETQYF

J: TRBJ2-7
D: NA
size: NA
V: TRBV9
DNA: TGTGCCAGCAGCGCTGGACAGACCTACGAGCAGTACTTC
CDR3: CASSAGQTYEQYF

J: TRBJ1-1
D: NA
size: NA
V: TRBV20-1
DNA: TGCAGTGCTAGCCAACAGGGTGAAGCTTTCTTT
CDR3: CSASQQGEAFF

J: TRBJ2-3
D: TRBD2
size: few
V: TRBV30
DNA: TGTGCCTGGAGTGTACGACTAGCGGTTAGCACAGATACGCAGTATTTT
CDR3: CAWSVRLAVSTDTQYF

J: TRBJ1-2
D: TRBD1
size: NA
V: TRBV19
DNA: TGTGCCAGTAGTCCTAGACAGGGGGCCTTCTATGGCTACACCTTC
CDR3: CASSPRQGAFYGYTF

J: TRBJ2-6
D: NA
size: NA
V: TRBV2
DNA: TGTGCCAGCACAGGGGTAGGGGCCAACGTCCTGACTTTC
CDR3: CASTGVGANVLTF

J: TRBJ1-1
D: NA
size: once
V: TRBV30
DNA: TGTGCCTGGAAGGTTGGGGGCAAGTACACTGAAGCTTTCTTT
CDR3: CAWKVGGKYTEAFF

J: TRBJ2-7
D: NA
size: NA
V: TRBV7-8
DNA: TGTGCCAGCAGCTTAGCAGAGCCCTACGAGCAGTACTTC
CDR3: CASSLAEPYEQYF

J: TRBJ1-2
D: TRBD1
size: NA
V: TRBV27
DNA: TGTGCCAGCAGTCGGACAGGGGGCGCGGACTATGGCTACACCTTC
CDR3: CASSRTGGADYGYTF

J: TRBJ1-5
D: TRBD1
size: NA
V: TRBV7-8
DNA: TGTGCCAGCAGCCCCGACAGGGGGCTTCAGCCCCAGCATTTT
CDR3: CASSPDRGLQPQHF

J: TRBJ2-7
D: TRBD1
size: NA
V: TRBV27
DNA: TGTGCCAGCAGCGGGTTCGGTTGGACAGGGGGGTCCTACGAGCAGTACTTC
CDR3: CASSGFGWTGGSYEQYF

J: TRBJ2-1
D: NA
size: NA
V: TRBV7-9
DNA: TGTGCCAGCAGCTCCAGGGGAGACTCCTACAATGAGCAGTTCTTC
CDR3: CASSSRGDSYNEQFF

J: TRBJ2-3
D: TRBD2
size: NA
V: TRBV15
DNA: TGTGCCACCAGCAGTATAGCGGGGGGGCCAGCAGATACGCAGTATTTT
CDR3: CATSSIAGGPADTQYF

J: TRBJ2-7
D: TRBD1
size: NA
V: TRBV9
DNA: TGTGCCAGCAGCATCGGGACAGGGGCCTCCTACGAGCAGTACTTC
CDR3: CASSIGTGASYEQYF

J: TRBJ2-2
D: TRBD2
size: NA
V: TRBV19
DNA: TGTGCCAGTAGGCGGACTAGCGGGGGGGGAGCCGGGGAGCTGTTTTTT
CDR3: CASRRTSGGGAGELFF